Listed below are T cell receptor beta chains from one sample, sequenced in a study of blood T cell repertoires in COVID-19. Profiled with immunoSEQ multiplex PCR; TCRdb holds only in-frame clones, not every one. The table includes 250,000 to 300,000 clones, about 88% detected once. Sequenced input: PBMCs or T cells enriched from blood (not recorded which). The receptors were sampled from a man in his thirties or forties with acute COVID-19. CDR3s include the opening cysteine and the closing phenylalanine or tryptophan. D genes are given only for firm matches. Part of the rows lack a size; the others show once, few, many or a class for expanded clones.

cdr3_aa: CASSFSGGSYNEQFF; cdr3_nt: TGTGCCAGCAGCTTTAGCGGGGGCTCCTACAATGAGCAGTTCTTC; clone_size: few; v_call: TRBV7-9; d_call: TRBD2; j_call: TRBJ2-1
cdr3_aa: CASSQRGGQQPQHF; cdr3_nt: TGTGCCAGCAGCCAGCGCGGGGGCCAACAGCCCCAGCATTTT; clone_size: .; v_call: TRBV3-1/TRBV3-2; d_call: .; j_call: TRBJ1-5
cdr3_aa: CAILAGAQETQYF; cdr3_nt: TGTGCCATCCTCGCGGGGGCCCAAGAGACCCAGTACTTC; clone_size: .; v_call: TRBV12-3/TRBV12-4; d_call: .; j_call: TRBJ2-5
cdr3_aa: CASGPLQGNTEAFF; cdr3_nt: TGCGCCAGCGGGCCCCTCCAGGGGAACACTGAAGCTTTCTTT; clone_size: once; v_call: TRBV5-1; d_call: .; j_call: TRBJ1-1
cdr3_aa: CASSLKSPTGAEAFF; cdr3_nt: TGTGCCAGCAGCCTGAAGAGCCCCACGGGGGCTGAAGCTTTCTTT; clone_size: .; v_call: TRBV3-1/TRBV3-2; d_call: .; j_call: TRBJ1-1
cdr3_aa: CASSLDRVSYNEQFF; cdr3_nt: TGTGCCAGCAGCTTGGACAGGGTCTCCTACAATGAGCAGTTCTTC; clone_size: once; v_call: TRBV5-5; d_call: .; j_call: TRBJ2-1
cdr3_aa: CASSPRGNSPLHF; cdr3_nt: TGTGCCAGCAGCCCACGGGGGAATTCACCCCTCCACTTT; clone_size: .; v_call: TRBV14; d_call: .; j_call: TRBJ1-6
cdr3_aa: CASSFTSGGELFF; cdr3_nt: TGTGCCAGCAGCTTCACGAGCGGCGGGGAGCTGTTTTTT; clone_size: .; v_call: TRBV7-8; d_call: .; j_call: TRBJ2-2
cdr3_aa: CATSGKQGNQETQYF; cdr3_nt: TGTGCCACCAGTGGAAAACAGGGGAACCAAGAGACCCAGTACTTC; clone_size: .; v_call: TRBV24-1; d_call: TRBD1; j_call: TRBJ2-5
cdr3_aa: CASSLQGIGYTF; cdr3_nt: TGTGCCAGCAGTTTACAGGGGATTGGCTACACCTTC; clone_size: .; v_call: TRBV27; d_call: .; j_call: TRBJ1-2
cdr3_aa: CATSDAGTGSIQPQHF; cdr3_nt: TGTGCCACCAGTGATGCCGGGACAGGGTCTATCCAGCCCCAGCATTTT; clone_size: few; v_call: TRBV24-1; d_call: TRBD1; j_call: TRBJ1-5
cdr3_aa: CASSMTTVAGYTF; cdr3_nt: TGTGCCAGTAGTATGACCACGGTAGCCGGCTACACCTTC; clone_size: .; v_call: TRBV19; d_call: .; j_call: TRBJ1-2
cdr3_aa: CASSLGVGSTGELFF; cdr3_nt: TGTGCCAGCAGCTTAGGTGTGGGGAGCACCGGGGAGCTGTTTTTT; clone_size: .; v_call: TRBV7-2; d_call: .; j_call: TRBJ2-2
cdr3_aa: CASSTPGRDGYTF; cdr3_nt: TGTGCCAGCAGCACCCCAGGGAGGGATGGCTACACCTTC; clone_size: .; v_call: TRBV9; d_call: .; j_call: TRBJ1-2
cdr3_aa: CASTLRGLGNTDTQYF; cdr3_nt: TGTGCCAGCACCCTGAGAGGGCTAGGGAACACAGATACGCAGTATTTT; clone_size: .; v_call: TRBV27; d_call: .; j_call: TRBJ2-3
cdr3_aa: CASSPRTGRNEKLFF; cdr3_nt: TGTGCCAGCTCACCACGGACAGGACGTAATGAAAAACTGTTTTTT; clone_size: .; v_call: TRBV18; d_call: TRBD1; j_call: TRBJ1-4
cdr3_aa: CSVAQGNNEQFF; cdr3_nt: TGCAGCGTTGCCCAGGGCAACAATGAGCAGTTCTTC; clone_size: .; v_call: TRBV29-1; d_call: .; j_call: TRBJ2-1
cdr3_aa: CASTPSSAPQYF; cdr3_nt: TGTGCCAGCACCCCCTCTAGCGCTCCGCAGTATTTT; clone_size: few; v_call: TRBV12-3/TRBV12-4; d_call: .; j_call: TRBJ2-3
cdr3_aa: CASTVTDSNQPQHF; cdr3_nt: TGTGCCAGCACCGTGACAGATAGCAATCAGCCCCAGCATTTT; clone_size: .; v_call: TRBV6-5; d_call: .; j_call: TRBJ1-5
cdr3_aa: CASSLNAGAGTEAFF; cdr3_nt: TGCGCCAGCAGCTTGAACGCGGGGGCGGGCACTGAAGCTTTCTTT; clone_size: .; v_call: TRBV5-1; d_call: .; j_call: TRBJ1-1
cdr3_aa: CASSLDLYSNQPQHF; cdr3_nt: TGTGCCAGCAGCTTGGACTTATATAGCAATCAGCCCCAGCATTTT; clone_size: few; v_call: TRBV7-2; d_call: .; j_call: TRBJ1-5
cdr3_aa: CASSFRAGANVLTF; cdr3_nt: TGTGCCAGCAGCTTTCGGGCTGGGGCCAACGTCCTGACTTTC; clone_size: .; v_call: TRBV7-2; d_call: .; j_call: TRBJ2-6
cdr3_aa: CASSQRGGLPNTGELFF; cdr3_nt: TGTGCCAGCAGTCAAAGGGGGGGACTTCCGAACACCGGGGAGCTGTTTTTT; clone_size: .; v_call: TRBV6-4; d_call: .; j_call: TRBJ2-2
cdr3_aa: CASSQQGTNEKLFF; cdr3_nt: TGTGCCAGCAGCCAACAGGGAACTAATGAAAAACTGTTTTTT; clone_size: .; v_call: TRBV11-2; d_call: .; j_call: TRBJ1-4
cdr3_aa: CASSLSGSRTDTQYF; cdr3_nt: TGCGCCAGCAGCCTTAGCGGGAGCCGCACAGATACGCAGTATTTT; clone_size: few; v_call: TRBV4-3; d_call: TRBD2; j_call: TRBJ2-3
cdr3_aa: CASSIDLTSSGNTIYF; cdr3_nt: TGTGCCAGTAGTATAGATCTGACATCCTCTGGAAACACCATATATTTT; clone_size: .; v_call: TRBV19; d_call: .; j_call: TRBJ1-3
cdr3_aa: CASSLGGIADEKLFF; cdr3_nt: TGTGCCAGCAGTTTAGGGGGTATAGCGGATGAAAAACTGTTTTTT; clone_size: .; v_call: TRBV28; d_call: .; j_call: TRBJ1-4
cdr3_aa: CASSAYLEETQYF; cdr3_nt: TGTGCCAGCAGCGCCTATCTAGAAGAGACCCAGTACTTC; clone_size: .; v_call: TRBV9; d_call: .; j_call: TRBJ2-5
cdr3_aa: CASSSSGDRANYGYTF; cdr3_nt: TGTGCCAGCAGCTCGTCCGGGGACAGAGCTAACTATGGCTACACCTTC; clone_size: once; v_call: TRBV16; d_call: TRBD1; j_call: TRBJ1-2
cdr3_aa: CASSPQGAGGNEQFF; cdr3_nt: TGTGCCAGCAGCCCCCAGGGGGCTGGGGGTAATGAGCAGTTCTTC; clone_size: .; v_call: TRBV14; d_call: TRBD1; j_call: TRBJ2-1
cdr3_aa: CASSWGDNYGYTF; cdr3_nt: TGCGCCAGCAGCTGGGGGGATAACTATGGCTACACCTTC; clone_size: .; v_call: TRBV5-1; d_call: .; j_call: TRBJ1-2
cdr3_aa: CASSWGVSGNTIYF; cdr3_nt: TGTGCCAGCAGCTGGGGGGTCTCCGGAAACACCATATATTTT; clone_size: .; v_call: TRBV5-4; d_call: .; j_call: TRBJ1-3
cdr3_aa: CASSPVGRGDNEQFF; cdr3_nt: TGTGCCAGCAGCCCAGTGGGCAGGGGGGACAATGAGCAGTTCTTC; clone_size: once; v_call: TRBV27; d_call: .; j_call: TRBJ2-1
cdr3_aa: CASSLGDSRTDTQYF; cdr3_nt: TGTGCCAGCAGCTTAGGGGACAGTCGCACAGATACGCAGTATTTT; clone_size: .; v_call: TRBV7-9; d_call: TRBD1; j_call: TRBJ2-3
cdr3_aa: CASSLQGASDIQYF; cdr3_nt: TGTGCCAGCAGCCTCCAGGGGGCCTCGGACATTCAGTACTTC; clone_size: .; v_call: TRBV6-5; d_call: TRBD1; j_call: TRBJ2-4
cdr3_aa: CATTAGGTDTQYF; cdr3_nt: TGTGCCACCACGGCGGGGGGCACAGATACGCAGTATTTT; clone_size: .; v_call: TRBV15; d_call: TRBD2; j_call: TRBJ2-3
cdr3_aa: CASSSGLAGGYNEQFF; cdr3_nt: TGTGCCAGCAGTTCCGGACTAGCGGGGGGGTACAATGAGCAGTTCTTC; clone_size: .; v_call: TRBV6-6; d_call: TRBD2; j_call: TRBJ2-1
cdr3_aa: CASSLVPRNTEAFF; cdr3_nt: TGTGCCAGCAGTTTAGTGCCCAGGAACACTGAAGCTTTCTTT; clone_size: few; v_call: TRBV28; d_call: .; j_call: TRBJ1-1
cdr3_aa: CASSVATSGGNQETQYF; cdr3_nt: TGTGCCAGCAGCGTAGCTACCAGCGGGGGGAACCAAGAGACCCAGTACTTC; clone_size: once; v_call: TRBV9; d_call: TRBD2; j_call: TRBJ2-5
cdr3_aa: CATDLGAGASHEQFF; cdr3_nt: TGTGCCACCGACCTGGGAGCGGGAGCCTCCCATGAGCAGTTCTTC; clone_size: once; v_call: TRBV15; d_call: TRBD2; j_call: TRBJ2-1
cdr3_aa: CASSLGGQKLFF; cdr3_nt: TGTGCCAGCAGCTTAGGGGGACAGAAACTGTTTTTT; clone_size: .; v_call: TRBV7-9; d_call: TRBD1; j_call: TRBJ1-4
cdr3_aa: CASSPTGGKNIQYF; cdr3_nt: TGTGCCAGCAGCCCGACGGGGGGGAAAAACATTCAGTACTTC; clone_size: once; v_call: TRBV11-2; d_call: TRBD2; j_call: TRBJ2-4
cdr3_aa: CAIRLDRDGYGYTF; cdr3_nt: TGTGCCATCAGACTGGACAGGGATGGCTATGGCTACACCTTC; clone_size: .; v_call: TRBV10-3; d_call: TRBD1; j_call: TRBJ1-2
cdr3_aa: CASSFGQGEQFF; cdr3_nt: TGTGCCAGCAGCTTTGGGCAGGGCGAGCAGTTCTTC; clone_size: .; v_call: TRBV7-9; d_call: .; j_call: TRBJ2-1
cdr3_aa: CASSQELRNTGELFF; cdr3_nt: TGTGCCAGCAGCCAAGAACTCCGGAACACCGGGGAGCTGTTTTTT; clone_size: few; v_call: TRBV3-1/TRBV3-2; d_call: .; j_call: TRBJ2-2
cdr3_aa: CASSRSGGASSYNEQFF; cdr3_nt: TGTGCCAGCAGCCGCTCGGGGGGGGCGAGCTCCTACAATGAGCAGTTCTTC; clone_size: .; v_call: TRBV4-2; d_call: TRBD2; j_call: TRBJ2-1
cdr3_aa: CASSFLAGAETQYF; cdr3_nt: TGTGCCAGCAGTTTCCTGGCAGGGGCAGAGACCCAGTACTTC; clone_size: .; v_call: TRBV6-5; d_call: .; j_call: TRBJ2-5
cdr3_aa: CASSLAEVNTEAFF; cdr3_nt: TGTGCCAGCAGCTTAGCGGAGGTGAACACTGAAGCTTTCTTT; clone_size: .; v_call: TRBV7-9; d_call: .; j_call: TRBJ1-1
cdr3_aa: CASSHRGAIYNEQFF; cdr3_nt: TGTGCCAGCAGCCACAGGGGGGCAATTTACAATGAGCAGTTCTTC; clone_size: .; v_call: TRBV7-9; d_call: TRBD1; j_call: TRBJ2-1
cdr3_aa: CASLTGTSNTGELFF; cdr3_nt: TGTGCCAGCCTTACCGGGACATCTAACACCGGGGAGCTGTTTTTT; clone_size: .; v_call: TRBV6-5; d_call: .; j_call: TRBJ2-2
cdr3_aa: CASSSRGGSRETQYF; cdr3_nt: TGTGCCAGCAGTTCACGGGGCGGGAGCAGGGAGACCCAGTACTTC; clone_size: .; v_call: TRBV11-3; d_call: TRBD2; j_call: TRBJ2-5
cdr3_aa: CASSPLLGGGNTIYF; cdr3_nt: TGTGCCAGCAGCCCGCTTTTGGGGGGGGGAAACACCATATATTTT; clone_size: .; v_call: TRBV7-9; d_call: .; j_call: TRBJ1-3
cdr3_aa: CASSPGQITNSPLHF; cdr3_nt: TGCGCCAGCAGCCCAGGACAGATAACCAATTCACCCCTCCACTTT; clone_size: .; v_call: TRBV5-1; d_call: .; j_call: TRBJ1-6
cdr3_aa: CASRRTGNSWELFF; cdr3_nt: TGTGCCAGCAGACGGACAGGGAATAGCTGGGAGCTGTTTTTT; clone_size: .; v_call: TRBV28; d_call: TRBD1; j_call: TRBJ2-2
cdr3_aa: CASSVATGQGLKNTEAFF; cdr3_nt: TGTGCCAGCAGCGTAGCTACTGGGCAGGGGTTAAAGAACACTGAAGCTTTCTTT; clone_size: .; v_call: TRBV9; d_call: .; j_call: TRBJ1-1
cdr3_aa: CATSRDRVKGQLHNQPQHF; cdr3_nt: TGTGCCACCAGCAGAGATCGGGTTAAGGGACAACTGCACAATCAGCCCCAGCATTTT; clone_size: .; v_call: TRBV15; d_call: .; j_call: TRBJ1-5
cdr3_aa: CASSTGPRGYTEAFF; cdr3_nt: TGTGCCAGCAGCACGGGACCCCGGGGGTATACTGAAGCTTTCTTT; clone_size: few; v_call: TRBV7-3; d_call: .; j_call: TRBJ1-1
cdr3_aa: CASSHPFGSTDTQYF; cdr3_nt: TGTGCCAGCAGCCATCCCTTCGGGAGTACAGATACGCAGTATTTT; clone_size: few; v_call: TRBV14; d_call: .; j_call: TRBJ2-3
cdr3_aa: CASSLEGDRVGTGELFF; cdr3_nt: TGTGCCAGCAGCTTAGAGGGGGACAGGGTTGGCACCGGGGAGCTGTTTTTT; clone_size: .; v_call: TRBV11-3; d_call: TRBD1; j_call: TRBJ2-2